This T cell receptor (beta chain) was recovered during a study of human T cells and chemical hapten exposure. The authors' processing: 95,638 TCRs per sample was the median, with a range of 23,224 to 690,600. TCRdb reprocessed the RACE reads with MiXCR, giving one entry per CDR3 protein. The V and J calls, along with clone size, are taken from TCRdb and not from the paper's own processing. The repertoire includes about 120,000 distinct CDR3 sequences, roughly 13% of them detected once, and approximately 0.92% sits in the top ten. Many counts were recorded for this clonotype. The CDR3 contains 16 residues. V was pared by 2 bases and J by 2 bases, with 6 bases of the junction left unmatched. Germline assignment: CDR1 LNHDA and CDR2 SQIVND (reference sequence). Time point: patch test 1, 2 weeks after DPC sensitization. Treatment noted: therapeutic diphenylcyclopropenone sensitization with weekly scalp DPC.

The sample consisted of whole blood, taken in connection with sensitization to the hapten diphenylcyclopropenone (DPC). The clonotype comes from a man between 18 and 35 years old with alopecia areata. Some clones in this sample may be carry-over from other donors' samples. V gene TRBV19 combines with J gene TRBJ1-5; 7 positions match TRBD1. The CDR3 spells CASSITTGSGNQPQHF. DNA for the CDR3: TGTGCCAGTAGTATAACGACAGGGTCAGGCAATCAGCCCCAGCATTTT.